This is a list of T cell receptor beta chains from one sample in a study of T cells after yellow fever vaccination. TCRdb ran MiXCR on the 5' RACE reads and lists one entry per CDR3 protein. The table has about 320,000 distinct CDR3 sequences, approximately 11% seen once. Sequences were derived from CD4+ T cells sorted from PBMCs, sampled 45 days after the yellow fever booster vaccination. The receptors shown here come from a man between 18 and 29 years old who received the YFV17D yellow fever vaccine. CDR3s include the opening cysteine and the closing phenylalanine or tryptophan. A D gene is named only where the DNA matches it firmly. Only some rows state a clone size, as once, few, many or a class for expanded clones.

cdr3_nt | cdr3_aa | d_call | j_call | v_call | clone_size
TGTGCCAGCAGCTCCGACCTTGGATTGGTAGCGGCAGATACGCAGTATTTT | CASSSDLGLVAADTQYF | - | TRBJ2-3 | TRBV5-6 | -
TGTGCCAGCAGTACCGACCCCGGGGACCCAAACATTCAGTACTTC | CASSTDPGDPNIQYF | - | TRBJ2-4 | TRBV4-2 | many
TGTGCCAGCAGCTTGCTTATGAGGAACACTGAAGCTTTCTTT | CASSLLMRNTEAFF | - | TRBJ1-1 | TRBV5-6 | -
TGTGCCAGCAGAGCCGGGACTTGGGACGGAGAGACCCAGTACTTC | CASRAGTWDGETQYF | - | TRBJ2-5 | TRBV6-2/TRBV6-3 | -
TGTGCCAGCAGTTACGGGCCCCCTAGCCTCGAGCCCCAGCATTTT | CASSYGPPSLEPQHF | - | TRBJ1-5 | TRBV6-5 | many
TGCGCCAGCAGCCATAGAGACACGCCTGGAAATCAGCCCCAGCATTTT | CASSHRDTPGNQPQHF | - | TRBJ1-5 | TRBV5-1 | many
TGCGCCAGCAGTGCGGGGACCGGCACTGAAGCTTTCTTT | CASSAGTGTEAFF | - | TRBJ1-1 | TRBV10-1 | few
TGTGCCAGCAGCTCAACAGGTCTCCACACCGGGGAGCTGTTTTTT | CASSSTGLHTGELFF | - | TRBJ2-2 | TRBV7-2 | few
TGTGCCAGCTCACTTCGGATTGGAGGTGGGAATTCACCCCTCCACTTT | CASSLRIGGGNSPLHF | - | TRBJ1-6 | TRBV18 | few
TGTGCCAGCAGCTTACGGACGGGGACAGGGATTACTGAAGCTTTCTTT | CASSLRTGTGITEAFF | TRBD1 | TRBJ1-1 | TRBV5-6 | few
TGCAGCGTTGGGACTAGCGGGGGGGCGAGCGGGGAGCTGTTTTTT | CSVGTSGGASGELFF | TRBD2 | TRBJ2-2 | TRBV29-1 | few
TGTGCCAGCAGCCCGGGGGAGGGACAGACGCAGTATTTT | CASSPGEGQTQYF | - | TRBJ2-3 | TRBV11-2 | -
TGCAGCGTTGAAGGGTGGGGCGCCAACGTCCTGACTTTC | CSVEGWGANVLTF | - | TRBJ2-6 | TRBV29-1 | few
TGCAGTGCTGACATTTCCGGGACCGATGGCTACACCTTC | CSADISGTDGYTF | - | TRBJ1-2 | TRBV20-1 | -
TGTGCCAGCAGTCAAACGGGACAGGGATACGAGCAGTACTTC | CASSQTGQGYEQYF | TRBD1 | TRBJ2-7 | TRBV12-3/TRBV12-4 | few
TGTGCCAGCAGCCAATTCTTGAGTAGTGAAGCTTTCTTT | CASSQFLSSEAFF | - | TRBJ1-1 | TRBV3-1 | few
TGTGCCAGCGCCGAAAGACTAGCGGGGAGAGGGGAGCTGTTTTTT | CASAERLAGRGELFF | TRBD2 | TRBJ2-2 | TRBV12-3/TRBV12-4 | many
TGTGCCAGTAGTCCTCCTAGCGGGGGGGCCGGGAAAGCCAAAAACATTCAGTACTTC | CASSPPSGGAGKAKNIQYF | TRBD2 | TRBJ2-4 | TRBV19 | -
TGTGCCAGCAGCTCTAGGGGGGGGGCAGCCTTAGCCAAAAACATTCAGTACTTC | CASSSRGGAALAKNIQYF | - | TRBJ2-4 | TRBV7-2 | many
TGTGCCAGCAGCCAAGCCGAGGGGCGGCAGCCCCAGCATTTT | CASSQAEGRQPQHF | - | TRBJ1-5 | TRBV9 | few
TGTGCCAGCAGCCGGCGAGACGGCACAGATACGCAGTATTTT | CASSRRDGTDTQYF | - | TRBJ2-3 | TRBV7-9 | -
TGTGCTAGTGGTTTGTTGGACAATGAGCAGTTCTTC | CASGLLDNEQFF | - | TRBJ2-1 | TRBV12-5 | -
TGTGCCACCAGTGACCACGGACAGCGCGGCACAGATACGCAGTATTTT | CATSDHGQRGTDTQYF | - | TRBJ2-3 | TRBV24-1 | few
TGTGCCTCCCGGGGCGTGGGCCAAGAGACCCAGTACTTC | CASRGVGQETQYF | - | TRBJ2-5 | TRBV7-2 | few
TGTGCCAGCAGTGAATCCATGGAGGGGGGTTACGAGCAGTACTTC | CASSESMEGGYEQYF | - | TRBJ2-7 | TRBV6-1 | few
TGCGCCAGCAGCCAAGCAGCAGCGCGGGAGCAGTTCTTC | CASSQAAAREQFF | - | TRBJ2-1 | TRBV4-3 | few
TGCGCCAGCAGCCTGGGACAGACCGGAGATACGCAGTATTTT | CASSLGQTGDTQYF | TRBD1 | TRBJ2-3 | TRBV5-1 | many
TGTGCCAGCACCGGGGGGGGCCGGGGGACAGATACGCAGTATTTT | CASTGGGRGTDTQYF | TRBD2 | TRBJ2-3 | TRBV27 | many
TGTGCCAGCTCCCCGACAGGGATCAATCAGCCCCAGCATTTT | CASSPTGINQPQHF | TRBD1 | TRBJ1-5 | TRBV18 | -
TGTGCCAGCAGTTTGGGCGGAGGCTATGACGAGCAGTACTTC | CASSLGGGYDEQYF | - | TRBJ2-7 | TRBV7-2 | many
TGCAGTGCAGTCCTCGGGGAACGACGATATAATTCACCCCTCCACTTT | CSAVLGERRYNSPLHF | - | TRBJ1-6 | TRBV20-1 | few
TGCGCCAGCAGCCACTCCGGGACAGTCGGCGGGGAGACCCAGTACTTC | CASSHSGTVGGETQYF | TRBD1 | TRBJ2-5 | TRBV4-1 | once
TGTGCCAGCAGCCTCACACACGAGCAGTACTTC | CASSLTHEQYF | - | TRBJ2-7 | TRBV12-3/TRBV12-4 | -
TGTGCCAGCAGTTCGGGTGGGGGGGTGAAGACCCAGTACTTC | CASSSGGGVKTQYF | TRBD2 | TRBJ2-5 | TRBV7-2 | few
TGTGCCAGCATAAGGACAGGGTTTGGGACAGATACGCAGTATTTT | CASIRTGFGTDTQYF | TRBD1 | TRBJ2-3 | TRBV2 | -
TGCGCCAGCAAGGGCAGAACCCTCACTGAAGCTTTCTTT | CASKGRTLTEAFF | - | TRBJ1-1 | TRBV10-2 | few
TGCAGTGCTACTAAGACCTTCCCCTCCTACAATGAGCAGTTCTTC | CSATKTFPSYNEQFF | - | TRBJ2-1 | TRBV20-1 | -
TGCGCCAGCAGCGAGAGACTAGCGGGGGAATCCGGGGAGCTGTTTTTT | CASSERLAGESGELFF | TRBD2 | TRBJ2-2 | TRBV4-3 | -
TGTGCCACCAGTGATCCCTCGATGGGACAGGGAGGCACCGGGGAGCTGTTTTTT | CATSDPSMGQGGTGELFF | TRBD1 | TRBJ2-2 | TRBV24-1 | few
TGTGCCAGCAGCCGAACACCCTCCAGTGAAAAACTGTTTTTT | CASSRTPSSEKLFF | - | TRBJ1-4 | TRBV6-5 | -
TGTGCCAGCAGCTTAGCGCAGATTAATTCACCCCTCCACTTT | CASSLAQINSPLHF | - | TRBJ1-6 | TRBV7-9 | many
TGTGCCTGGAGGTTGTCCCTAAACTATGGCTACACCTTC | CAWRLSLNYGYTF | - | TRBJ1-2 | TRBV30 | -
TGTGCCAGCATTAATGAGGGGGGCTTGGGGGCTGAGCAGTTCTTC | CASINEGGLGAEQFF | - | TRBJ2-1 | TRBV6-2/TRBV6-3 | -
TGCGCCAGCAGCCCTGGTGGGCGACCGGCGAATTATGGCTACACCTTC | CASSPGGRPANYGYTF | - | TRBJ1-2 | TRBV5-1 | -
TGTGCCAGCAGTGATTACATGAACACTGAAGCTTTCTTT | CASSDYMNTEAFF | - | TRBJ1-1 | TRBV7-8 | -